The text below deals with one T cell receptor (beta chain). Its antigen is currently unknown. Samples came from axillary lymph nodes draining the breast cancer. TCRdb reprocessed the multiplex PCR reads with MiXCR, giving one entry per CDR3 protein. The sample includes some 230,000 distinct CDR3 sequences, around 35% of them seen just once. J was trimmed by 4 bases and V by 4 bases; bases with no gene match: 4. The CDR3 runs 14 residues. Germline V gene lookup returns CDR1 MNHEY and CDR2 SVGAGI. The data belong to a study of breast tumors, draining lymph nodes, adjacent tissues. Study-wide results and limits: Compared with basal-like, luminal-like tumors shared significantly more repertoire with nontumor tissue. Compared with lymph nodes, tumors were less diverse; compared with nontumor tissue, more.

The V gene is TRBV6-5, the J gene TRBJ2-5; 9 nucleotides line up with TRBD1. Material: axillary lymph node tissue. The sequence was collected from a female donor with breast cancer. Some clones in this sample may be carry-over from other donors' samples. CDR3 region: CASSSNRGRETQYF. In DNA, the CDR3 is TGTGCCAGCAGTTCAAACAGGGGGCGAGAGACCCAGTACTTC.